The 11 T cell receptor beta chains in this list originate from one sample, sequenced in a study of shared clonotypes between healthy human individuals. Profiled with immunoSEQ multiplex PCR; TCRdb holds only in-frame clones, not every one. The sample holds over 1.5 million clones, about 98% seen once. Sequenced: naive CD4+ T cells sorted from blood. Documented subset: CD45RA+ positively selected. The source of these receptors is a man younger than 45 in good health.

This chain uses TRBV5-5 with TRBJ2-1; 11 positions agree with TRBD1. The germline gives CDR1 SGHKS, CDR2 YYEKEE (reference sequence). The CDR3 spans 15 residues. The junction had 6 bases not matched to a gene; V was cut back by 4 bases and J by 6 bases. The CDR3 nucleotides read TGTGCCAGCAGCCCCCGGACAGGGGGCTTCAATGAGCAGTTCTTC. As protein: CASSPRTGGFNEQFF.

This rearrangement joins TRBV5-1 to TRBJ2-7, with D possibly being TRBD1 or TRBD2 (5 bases each). This CDR3 has 16 amino acids. Germline values: CDR1 SGHRS, CDR2 YFSETQ. Trimming left V 1 base short and J 0 bases short, with 14 bases between. The CDR3 coding sequence is TGCGCCAGCAGCTTGATGTCGGCAGGGAGCTCCTACGAGCAGTACTTC. As protein: CASSLMSAGSSYEQYF.

The rearrangement uses TRBV5-4 and TRBJ2-3; 10 bases fit TRBD1. Germline V gene lookup returns CDR1 SGHNT and CDR2 YYREEE (reference sequence). This CDR3 has 15 residues. Trimming at V came to 2 bases and at J to 4 bases, leaving 4 bases not matched to a gene. Here the CDR3 reads CASSLPGTGADTQYF. The CDR3 DNA follows: TGTGCCAGCAGCTTACCGGGGACAGGGGCAGATACGCAGTATTTT.

This rearrangement joins TRBV6-1 to TRBJ1-3; possible D gene TRBD1, 5 bases. The CDR3 loop spans 13 amino acids. Germline loops: CDR1 MNHNS, CDR2 SASEGT. V lost 10 bases, J lost 1 base, and 11 bases lay in between. The CDR3 loop is CATGTSSGNTIYF. The CDR3 coding sequence is TGTGCCACCGGGACGTCGTCTGGAAACACCATATATTTT.

The chain has TRBV5-4 and TRBJ2-1; D is undetermined. The CDR3 is 16 residues long. Between the trimmed V and J ends, which lost 3 bases and 1 base, there was a span of 14 bases. Germline V gives CDR1 SGHNT, CDR2 YYREEE (reference sequence). CDR3 amino acids: CASSSEFIGSYNEQFF. CDR3 sequence (DNA): TGTGCCAGCAGCTCCGAATTCATCGGATCCTACAATGAGCAGTTCTTC.

The CDR3 nucleotides read TGTGCCAGCAGCTTTAGCGGACAGGGCTACGAGCAGTACTTC. Translated, it gives CASSFSGQGYEQYF. V is TRBV11-3 and J is TRBJ2-7, with 8 bases aligning to TRBD1. J was trimmed by 3 bases and V by 3 bases; bases with no gene match: 4. Germline loops: CDR1 SGHNT, CDR2 YENEEA. The CDR3 spans 14 residues.

This clone appeared once. The V call is TRBV7-2, the J call TRBJ2-7, with D perhaps matching TRBD1 (6 bases). CDR1 is SGHTA and CDR2 is FQGNSA in the germline V gene. The CDR3 runs 14 residues. The ends were cut back, 5 bases at V and 6 bases at J, with 17 bases in the middle. This CDR3 is CASSARTGFVEQYF. The CDR3 region has the DNA TGTGCCAGCAGCGCCCGAACAGGGTTTGTCGAGCAGTACTTC.

The chain employs TRBV28 and TRBJ1-5; 10 nucleotides match TRBD1. The length of the CDR3 is 14 residues. CDR1 is MDHEN and CDR2 is SYDVKM in the germline V gene. V lost 7 bases, J lost 7 bases, and 7 bases stayed unmatched. This chain's CDR3 is CASTPGQGNQPQHF. Here the CDR3 DNA reads TGTGCCAGCACACCGGGACAGGGGAACCAGCCCCAGCATTTT.

As DNA, the CDR3 is TGTGCCAGCTCACCACCGAGGACCTCCTACGAGCAGTACTTC. As protein: CASSPPRTSYEQYF. The chain has TRBV18 and TRBJ2-7; D unresolved. The CDR3 is 14 amino acids. The germline CDR1 and CDR2 sequences are KGHSH and LQKENI. Trimming removed 0 bases from V and 0 bases from J, with 6 bases in between.

The rearrangement links TRBV7-8 to TRBJ2-4, with 10 positions matching TRBD2. Germline lookup yields CDR1 SGHVS and CDR2 FQNEAQ. The CDR3 spans 15 residues. After removal of 2 bases from V and 3 bases from J, the junction contained 1 base not matched to a gene. CDR3 in amino acids: CASSLIAGGKNIQYF. CDR3 in DNA: TGTGCCAGCAGCTTAATAGCGGGAGGCAAAAACATTCAGTACTTC.

A note on this clone: The sample carries other DNA sequences with the same CDR3. The chain employs TRBV18 and TRBJ2-2; possibly TRBD2 for D (6 bases). The germline V gene encodes CDR1 KGHSH and CDR2 LQKENI. The V gene lost 0 bases and the J gene lost 1 base, with 6 bases spanning the gap. The CDR3 covers 15 residues. The CDR3 region has the DNA TGTGCCAGCTCACCACCTAGCGGGAACACCGGGGAGCTGTTTTTT. As protein: CASSPPSGNTGELFF. The full variable domain, completed using reference TRBV18 and TRBJ2-2, is NAGVMQNPRHLVRRRGQEARLRCSPMKGHSHVYWYRQLPEEGLKFMVYLQKENIIDESGMPKERFSAEFPKEGPSILRIQQVVRGDSAAYFCASSPPSGNTGELFFGEGSRLTVL.